The next 27 T cell receptor beta chains were all read from a single sample in a study of T cell responses to AZD1222 COVID-19 vaccine. Assay: immunoSEQ multiplex PCR; the TCRdb copy retains only in-frame clones and omits some. This table holds roughly 120,000 clones, about 90% found once. Source: peripheral blood, taken 28 days after the second AZD1222 dose. These receptors all stem from an adult who received the AZD1222 COVID-19 vaccine.

The chain recombines TRBV4-1 with TRBJ2-1; 8 bases are shared with TRBD2. CDR1 is MGHRA and CDR2 is YSYEKL in the germline V gene. The CDR3 contains 16 residues. The junction had 9 bases not matched to a gene; V was cut back by 1 base and J by 7 bases. For the CDR3, the DNA is TGCGCCAGCAGCCAAGGAAGAATAGCGGGACGAAATGAGCAGTTCTTC. It yields the protein CASSQGRIAGRNEQFF.

V and J are TRBV7-3 and TRBJ1-1; TRBD1 agrees at 7 bases. The CDR3 is 15 amino acids. J was trimmed by 4 bases and V by 2 bases; bases with no gene match: 7. Germline-derived CDR1 and CDR2 are SGHTA and FQGTGA. CDR3 DNA: TGTGCCAGCAGCTTATCGGCAGGGGGGGCCACTGAAGCTTTCTTT. Residues: CASSLSAGGATEAFF.

The chain's CDR3 is CASTEGGQGSNEQYF. CDR3 DNA sequence: TGTGCCAGCACAGAGGGGGGACAGGGGTCGAACGAGCAGTACTTC. This chain joins TRBV2 and TRBJ2-7; 10 nucleotides match TRBD1. CDR1 SNHLY and CDR2 FYNNEI come from the germline V gene. J gave up 5 bases and V 7 bases, and 11 bases lay outside the gene matches. The CDR3 is made up of 15 amino acids.

V is TRBV6-5 and J is TRBJ1-2, with D possibly matching TRBD1 (5 bases). The CDR3 sequence is 14 residues long. Between the trimmed V and J ends, which lost 2 bases and 7 bases, there was a span of 14 bases. Per the germline V gene, CDR1 is MNHEY and CDR2 is SVGAGI. CDR3 sequence reads: CASSYGQGLVGYTF. The CDR3 region has the DNA TGTGCCAGCAGTTACGGGCAGGGACTGGTTGGCTACACCTTC.

The chain joins TRBV7-6 to TRBJ2-7, with 12 bases that match TRBD2. Trimming at V came to 0 bases and at J to 2 bases, leaving 8 bases not matched to a gene. Germline V gene sequence: CDR1 SGHVS, CDR2 FNYEAQ. The CDR3 length is 18 residues. The CDR3 DNA reads TGTGCCAGCAGCTTAGCGCGGTCGAGGACTAGCGGGGCCTACGAGCAGTACTTC. It specifies CASSLARSRTSGAYEQYF. The full variable domain, rest sourced from reference TRBV7-6 and TRBJ2-7, is GAGVSQSPRYKVTKRGQDVALRCDPISGHVSLYWYRQALGQGPEFLTYFNYEAQQDKSGLPNDRFSAERPEGSISTLTIQRTEQRDSAMYRCASSLARSRTSGAYEQYFGPGTRLTVT.

This chain uses TRBV19 with TRBJ1-6, with 10 bases identical to TRBD1. The CDR3 contains 16 residues. Germline values: CDR1 LNHDA, CDR2 SQIVND (reference sequence). The ends lost 3 bases at V and 8 bases at J; junction bases unmatched: 7. The CDR3 coding sequence is TGTGCCAGTAGTATCTGGACCGGGACAGGGGATTCACCCCTCCACTTT. Translating it yields CASSIWTGTGDSPLHF.

The chain uses TRBV18 and TRBJ2-6; D is undetermined. Germline V lookup: CDR1 KGHSH, CDR2 LQKENI. CDR3 length equals 15 residues. V was trimmed by 3 bases and J by 0 bases, leaving 6 bases between them. CDR3 in amino acids: CASSPTTSGANVLTF. The CDR3 DNA reads as TGTGCCAGCTCACCGACCACCTCTGGGGCCAACGTCCTGACTTTC.

The chain carries TRBV12-3 or TRBV12-4 and TRBJ2-2; D not certain. The CDR3 runs to 11 residues. V was pared by 5 bases and J by 3 bases, with 1 base between. CDR3 DNA: TGTGCCAGCAGTCACACCGGGGAGCTGTTTTTT. Its translation: CASSHTGELFF.

V usage is TRBV18 and J usage is TRBJ1-5, with no clear D. Trimming stripped 3 bases from V and 1 base from J, with 4 bases between. Germline CDR1 is KGHSH and CDR2 is LQKENI. The CDR3 runs 13 residues. The CDR3 coding sequence is TGTGCCAGCTCACCTTACAGCAATCAGCCCCAGCATTTT. Protein product: CASSPYSNQPQHF.

This clone was seen just once. The chain recombines TRBV5-1 with TRBJ1-2; D is perhaps TRBD1 (5 bases). This CDR3 comprises 14 residues. V lost 0 bases and J lost 6, with 12 bases in between. The germline CDR1 and CDR2 sequences are SGHRS and YFSETQ. The CDR3 protein is CASSLGNRQDGYTF. CDR3 DNA sequence: TGCGCCAGCAGCTTGGGCAACAGGCAGGATGGCTACACCTTC.

The chain carries TRBV6-2 or TRBV6-3 and TRBJ1-5, with 9 bases matching TRBD1. V lost 5 bases, J lost 5 bases, and 7 bases stayed unmatched. From germline, CDR1 is MNHEY and CDR2 SVGEGT. The CDR3 covers 15 residues. The CDR3 DNA follows: TGTGCCAGCAGTGCGGACAGGGGCCATTATCAGCCCCAGCATTTT. Translated, it gives CASSADRGHYQPQHF.

The chain combines TRBV19 with TRBJ1-3; weak D call: TRBD1 (6 bases). The ends were cut back, 9 bases at V and 0 bases at J, with 15 bases in the middle. In germline, CDR1 is LNHDA, CDR2 SQIVND (reference sequence). The CDR3 extends over 15 amino acids. This chain's CDR3 is CASSTGEHSGNTIYF. The DNA for the CDR3 is TGTGCCAGCTCGACAGGTGAACACTCTGGAAACACCATATATTTT.

This chain uses TRBV29-1 with TRBJ2-2; 14 bases are shared with TRBD2. The CDR3 has 15 amino acids. V lost 7 bases to trimming and J lost 7 bases; unmatched junction nucleotides: 8. Germline CDR1 and CDR2: SQVTM and ANQGSEA. The CDR3 loop is CSARGTSGGDGELFF. For the CDR3, the DNA is TGCAGCGCGAGGGGGACTAGCGGGGGAGACGGGGAGCTGTTTTTT.

The chain is built from TRBV6-5 and TRBJ2-1; tentatively, D is TRBD2 (5 bases). In germline, CDR1 is MNHEY, CDR2 SVGAGI. This CDR3 is 13 amino acids long. The V gene lost 7 bases and the J gene lost 5 bases, with 12 bases spanning the gap. The CDR3 nucleotides read TGTGCCAGCAATGGGCGGGCTCACAATGAGCAGTTCTTC. Translation: CASNGRAHNEQFF.

V is TRBV4-1 and J is TRBJ2-1; 9 nucleotides align to TRBD2. Trimming removed 5 bases from V and 3 bases from J; junction bases left unmatched: 20. The CDR3 sequence is 20 residues long. In germline, CDR1 is MGHRA, CDR2 YSYEKL. The CDR3: CASSTRGGAVFAAGYNEQFF. The CDR3 DNA sequence: TGCGCCAGCAGCACTCGCGGGGGGGCCGTCTTCGCAGCAGGCTACAATGAGCAGTTCTTC.

The chain combines TRBV7-8 with TRBJ2-1; tentative D call: TRBD2 (6 bases). CDR3 length: 16 residues. The germline CDR1 and CDR2 sequences are SGHVS and FQNEAQ. V was pared by 5 bases and J by 8 bases, with 22 bases between. As DNA, the CDR3 is TGTGCCAGCAGCCTACCCGCCAGGAGGGAGTCATATGAGCAGTTCTTC. Translating gives CASSLPARRESYEQFF.

The V and J genes are TRBV25-1 and TRBJ1-3, with D possibly matching TRBD1 (5 bases). Trimming stripped 5 bases from V and 2 bases from J, with 10 bases between. The CDR3 length is 14 residues. CDR1 is MGHDK, CDR2 SYGVNS, per germline. CDR3 sequence reads: CASSLQGAGNTIYF. In DNA, the CDR3 is TGTGCCAGCAGTTTGCAAGGGGCTGGAAACACCATATATTTT.

V and J are TRBV5-6 and TRBJ2-3, with TRBD2 identical over 14 bases. The CDR3 totals 18 residues. Unmatched junction bases numbered 7, after V lost 4 bases and J lost 0 bases. The germline V gene has CDR1 SGHDT and CDR2 YYEEEE. The CDR3, as DNA: TGTGCCAGCAGCAGACGGACTAGCGGGAGGCTGAGCACAGATACGCAGTATTTT. Its translation: CASSRRTSGRLSTDTQYF.

This rearrangement joins TRBV6-5 to TRBJ1-2; no firm D call. The V and J ends lost 0 bases and 8 bases respectively, with 16 bases between them. Germline assignment: CDR1 MNHEY and CDR2 SVGAGI. The CDR3 is 15 residues long. Written as DNA, the CDR3 is TGTGCCAGCAGTTACTCGGCTGGCGGGTTACAGGGCTACACCTTC. This codes for CASSYSAGGLQGYTF.

The V call is TRBV9, the J call TRBJ2-7; no firm D call. Trimming took off 2 bases at V and 0 bases at J, with 9 bases between the two ends. This CDR3 contains 14 residues. Germline assignment: CDR1 SGDLS and CDR2 YYNGEE. This CDR3 is CASSVLSYSYEQYF. The CDR3 DNA is TGTGCCAGCAGCGTCCTCTCGTACTCCTACGAGCAGTACTTC.

This clone was recorded only once. The V call is TRBV5-1, the J call TRBJ1-2; 8 bases align to TRBD1. CDR3 length: 13 residues. Germline V CDR1 and CDR2: SGHRS, YFSETQ. Losses at the gene ends were 4 bases for V and 5 bases for J; bases not matched to a gene: 4. The CDR3 protein is CASSLRQGYGYTF. CDR3 sequence (DNA): TGCGCCAGCAGCCTTCGACAGGGGTATGGCTACACCTTC.

V is TRBV6-2 or TRBV6-3 and J is TRBJ1-2; D possibly corresponds to TRBD1 (6 bases). Germline V CDR1 and CDR2: MNHEY, SVGEGT. The length of the CDR3 is 13 residues. The germline V and J ends were trimmed by 5 bases and 6 bases, with 13 bases remaining between them. Here the CDR3 DNA reads TGTGCCAGCAGTCAGGGGCAGGAAGATGGCTACACCTTC. Protein product: CASSQGQEDGYTF.

There are a few counts of this clone. This chain joins TRBV10-1 and TRBJ2-7; 9 nucleotides align to TRBD2. The length of the CDR3 is 16 residues. With 0 bases clipped from V and 3 bases from J, the junction kept 6 bases outside the gene matches. Per the germline V gene, CDR1 is WNHNN and CDR2 is SYGVQD (reference sequence). CDR3 DNA: TGCGCCAGCAGTGAGTCAGCTAGCGGGGATTTCTACGAGCAGTACTTC. This gives the protein CASSESASGDFYEQYF.

J is TRBJ1-1 and V is TRBV28; no clear D gene. The germline V gene encodes CDR1 MDHEN and CDR2 SYDVKM. Trimming removed 1 base from V and 4 bases from J, with 13 bases in between. The CDR3 covers 15 residues. For the CDR3, the DNA is TGTGCCAGCAGTTTATTTGGGGAATGGGGCACTGAAGCTTTCTTT. This translates into CASSLFGEWGTEAFF.

The chain joins TRBV15 to TRBJ1-1; D is unresolved. The CDR3 totals 15 residues. Trimming took off 0 bases at V and 1 base at J, with 9 bases between the two ends. From germline, CDR1 is LNHNV and CDR2 YYDKDF (reference sequence). CDR3 sequence: CATSRDTLPNTEAFF. The CDR3, as DNA: TGTGCCACCAGCAGAGATACACTACCGAACACTGAAGCTTTCTTT. Using reference TRBV15 and TRBJ1-1 for the parts outside the CDR3, the full variable domain is DAMVIQNPRYQVTQFGKPVTLSCSQTLNHNVMYWYQQKSSQAPKLLFHYYDKDFNNEADTPDNFQSRRPNTSFCFLDIRSPGLGDTAMYLCATSRDTLPNTEAFFGQGTRLTVV.

This chain uses TRBV19 with TRBJ1-6; TRBD1 matches 10 bases. The CDR3 spans 17 residues. Germline V gene lookup returns CDR1 LNHDA and CDR2 SQIVND (reference sequence). Trimming at V came to 7 bases and at J to 2 bases, leaving 8 bases not matched to a gene. The CDR3 spells CASTRGTGVAYNSPLHF. Here the CDR3 DNA reads TGTGCCAGTACCCGAGGGACAGGGGTCGCCTATAATTCACCCCTCCACTTT.

V gene TRBV7-9 combines with J gene TRBJ1-1; D gene uncertain. The CDR3 is 13 residues long. V lost 2 bases and J lost 0, with 4 bases in between. Germline V gives CDR1 SEHNR, CDR2 FQNEAQ (reference sequence). CDR3 sequence (DNA): TGTGCCAGCAGCTTAATGGTGAACACTGAAGCTTTCTTT. Encoded protein: CASSLMVNTEAFF.